This is a list of T cell receptor beta chains from one sample in a study of blood T cell repertoires in COVID-19. Sequencing was performed with immunoSEQ multiplex PCR; in TCRdb, only in-frame clones are kept and a portion is missing. The table records more than 95,000 clones, about 87% of them present only once. Sequenced: peripheral blood. Receptors were obtained from a human donor in a cohort sampled during active or convalescent COVID-19. CDR3s include the opening cysteine and the closing phenylalanine or tryptophan. The D gene is left open where the match is weak. Size tells how often a clone was seen (once, few, many) or the class of an expanded clone, and some rows leave it out.

v_gene	abundance	j_gene	d_gene	CDR3aa	CDR3nt
TRBV30	once	TRBJ2-5	NA	CACISGETQYF	TGTGCCTGCATTAGCGGAGAGACCCAGTACTTC
TRBV10-2	NA	TRBJ2-7	TRBD1	CASSPGQGRFEDYEQYF	TGCGCCAGCAGTCCGGGACAGGGTCGATTTGAGGACTACGAGCAGTACTTC
TRBV19	NA	TRBJ2-5	NA	CASSIRDGPQETQYF	TGTGCCAGTAGTATCCGGGATGGGCCACAAGAGACCCAGTACTTC
TRBV11-2	few	TRBJ1-5	TRBD1	CASSRDRVNQPQHF	TGTGCCAGCAGCCGGGACAGGGTAAATCAGCCCCAGCATTTT
TRBV11-3	NA	TRBJ1-4	TRBD1	CASSFRGQGGKLFF	TGTGCCAGCAGCTTCCGCGGACAGGGCGGAAAACTGTTTTTT
TRBV5-4	NA	TRBJ2-1	TRBD1	CASIKSQGASYNEQFF	TGTGCCAGCATCAAATCACAGGGGGCATCCTACAATGAGCAGTTCTTC
TRBV7-2	NA	TRBJ2-7	NA	CASSFREDHYEQYF	TGTGCCAGCAGCTTCCGGGAAGATCACTACGAGCAGTACTTC
TRBV18	NA	TRBJ1-5	TRBD1	CASSPDRGDNQPQHF	TGTGCCAGCTCACCAGACAGGGGAGACAATCAGCCCCAGCATTTT
TRBV24-1	NA	TRBJ2-1	TRBD2	CATSDFPPSGGLSSYNEQFF	TGTGCCACCAGTGATTTCCCCCCTAGCGGGGGGCTCTCCTCCTACAATGAGCAGTTCTTC
TRBV19	once	TRBJ2-1	NA	CASSIQGVPNEQFF	TGTGCCAGTAGTATACAAGGGGTCCCCAATGAGCAGTTCTTC
TRBV5-1	NA	TRBJ1-2	TRBD1	CASSLAWDSYGYTF	TGCGCCAGCAGCTTGGCCTGGGACAGCTATGGCTACACCTTC
TRBV5-1	NA	TRBJ2-3	TRBD2	CASSTVSGGAFDTQYF	TGCGCCAGCAGCACCGTTAGCGGGGGGGCGTTCGATACGCAGTATTTT
TRBV30	once	TRBJ1-1	TRBD1	CAWSVSTGGTEAFF	TGTGCCTGGAGTGTATCGACAGGGGGCACTGAAGCTTTCTTT
TRBV2	NA	TRBJ2-5	NA	CASSDRQSYQETQYF	TGTGCCAGCAGTGACCGACAGTCGTACCAAGAGACCCAGTACTTC
TRBV7-3	NA	TRBJ2-7	TRBD1	CASSQAGDRGSLQYF	TGTGCCAGCAGCCAGGCGGGGGACAGGGGGTCATTACAGTACTTC
TRBV5-1	NA	TRBJ1-1	NA	CASSLALEVRGTEAFF	TGCGCCAGCAGCTTGGCCCTGGAGGTTCGCGGGACTGAAGCTTTCTTT
TRBV28	few	TRBJ1-1	NA	CASSLLTVNTEAFF	TGTGCCAGCAGCCTTCTTACAGTGAACACTGAAGCTTTCTTT
TRBV5-5	NA	TRBJ2-1	NA	CASSSILASSYNEQFF	TGTGCCAGCAGCTCGATTCTAGCGAGCTCCTACAATGAGCAGTTCTTC
TRBV5-5	NA	TRBJ2-5	TRBD1	CASSIQGTQETQYF	TGTGCCAGCAGTATACAGGGGACACAAGAGACCCAGTACTTC
TRBV4-2	NA	TRBJ2-7	TRBD1	CASSFLPGQGTYEQYF	TGTGCCAGCAGCTTCCTCCCAGGACAGGGAACCTACGAGCAGTACTTC
TRBV7-3	NA	TRBJ2-2	NA	CASSLTRSTGELFF	TGTGCCAGCAGCTTAACGAGAAGCACCGGGGAGCTGTTTTTT
TRBV5-1	NA	TRBJ2-2	NA	CASRHPRLTGELFF	TGCGCCAGCAGACACCCCCGACTCACCGGGGAGCTGTTTTTT
TRBV4-1	few	TRBJ2-3	NA	CASSPTASTDTQYF	TGCGCCAGTAGTCCGACAGCCAGCACAGATACGCAGTATTTT
TRBV4-1	NA	TRBJ1-5	NA	CASSRWVQNQPQHF	TGCGCCAGCAGCCGATGGGTACAGAATCAGCCCCAGCATTTT
TRBV9	NA	TRBJ2-1	NA	CASSVRGGAQREQFF	TGTGCCAGCAGCGTAAGGGGCGGTGCCCAACGTGAGCAGTTCTTC
TRBV7-9	NA	TRBJ1-1	NA	CASKKRDTEAFF	TGTGCCAGCAAGAAGCGTGACACTGAAGCTTTCTTT
TRBV5-1	once	TRBJ1-1	NA	CASSLVPGTEAFF	TGCGCCAGCAGCTTGGTGCCGGGCACTGAAGCTTTCTTT
TRBV10-3	once	TRBJ1-2	NA	CAISESGGAYGYTF	TGTGCCATCAGTGAGTCCGGGGGGGCCTATGGCTACACCTTC